A few counts support the clone carrying this T cell receptor beta chain. The antigen remains unidentified. This sample stems from a study of T cell repertoires in cytomegalovirus infection. Study at large: Signatures in public TCR beta sequences pointed to both CMV infection and matching HLA type.

Study-wide points: Cumulative public TCR beta family frequency identified CMV carriers with the relevant HLA.

CDR1 is MNHEY, CDR2 SMNVEV, per germline (reference sequence). The CDR3 sequence is 14 residues long. V was cut by 4 bases and J by 5 bases, with 14 bases left in between. Via MiXCR, TCRdb re-called the reads, giving one row per CDR3 protein. Here the sample spans 100,000 to 150,000 distinct CDR3 sequences, roughly a quarter being singletons. The sample consisted of PBMCs, sequenced either directly or after in vitro stimulation (not recorded which). The TCR comes from a human donor in good health (CMV status not recorded). Some clones in this sample may be carry-over from other donors' samples. The chain is built from TRBV27 and TRBJ2-5, with D possibly matching TRBD1 (5 bases). CDR3 loop: CASSSQGVPETQYF. The CDR3 DNA sequence: TGTGCCAGCAGTTCGCAGGGTGTCCCCGAGACCCAGTACTTC.